Listed below are T cell receptor beta chains from one sample, sequenced in a study of OX40 agonist ivuxolimab in advanced cancers. This table comes from immunoSEQ multiplex PCR, and its TCRdb copy is limited to in-frame clones, with some not included. The repertoire holds more than 50,000 clones, with 70% to 90% as singletons. Specimen: CD4+ or CD8+ T cells sorted from blood, collected in a trial of the OX40 agonist ivuxolimab. The receptor source for this set is an adult with an advanced solid tumor such as melanoma, head and neck, liver or kidney cancer. Both conserved end residues are part of each CDR3. The D gene is left open where the match is weak. Not all rows give a size; the values are once, few, many and, for expanded clones, a class.

clone_size	d_call	v_call	j_call	cdr3_nt	cdr3_aa
NA	NA	TRBV6-6	TRBJ1-5	TGTGCCAGCAGGAACGACAGGCGGGTTGGGCCCCAGCATTTT	CASRNDRRVGPQHF
once	TRBD1	TRBV15	TRBJ1-5	TGTGCCACCAGCAGGGTTGGGACAGGGGTGGATCAGCCCCAGCATTTT	CATSRVGTGVDQPQHF
NA	NA	TRBV5-6	TRBJ2-5	TGTGCCAGCAGGTTGCTTCGCAGGGCAGAGACCCAGTACTTC	CASRLLRRAETQYF
NA	NA	TRBV15	TRBJ1-5	TGTGCCACCAGCATCCCGGGGTATAGCAATCAGCCCCAGCATTTT	CATSIPGYSNQPQHF
NA	NA	TRBV11-2	TRBJ1-2	TGTGCCAGCAGCCTAGGGGGAAACTATGGCTACACCTTC	CASSLGGNYGYTF
once	NA	TRBV6-1	TRBJ1-1	TGTGCCAGCGACCAGGGATGGACTGAAGCTTTCTTT	CASDQGWTEAFF
NA	NA	TRBV28	TRBJ1-4	TGTGCCAGCAGGGGTTGGGAATTGCAAAAACTGTTTTTT	CASRGWELQKLFF
NA	TRBD1	TRBV5-1	TRBJ1-2	TGCGCCAGCTCCAGCGGAGGGACAGGGGACTATGGCTACACCTTC	CASSSGGTGDYGYTF
NA	NA	TRBV5-1	TRBJ2-2	TGCGCCAGCAGCTTGAACTTAGGGAACACCGGGGAGCTGTTTTTT	CASSLNLGNTGELFF
NA	NA	TRBV6-1	TRBJ2-7	TGTGCCAGCAGTCCGCGGGATTACTACGAGCAGTACTTC	CASSPRDYYEQYF
NA	TRBD1	TRBV4-1	TRBJ2-6	TGCGCCAGCAGCCCCTCGGGGACAGCTCTCTCTGGGGCCAACGTCCTGACTTTC	CASSPSGTALSGANVLTF
NA	NA	TRBV5-4	TRBJ1-2	TGTGCCAGCAGCTTGGAGGCGGGACGGTACTATGGCTACACCTTC	CASSLEAGRYYGYTF
NA	NA	TRBV13	TRBJ2-5	TGTGCCAGCAGCACGGGACGGCGGGAGACCCAGTACTTC	CASSTGRRETQYF
NA	NA	TRBV5-1	TRBJ1-1	TGCGCCTCCGGGGTGAACATGAACACTGAAGCTTTCTTT	CASGVNMNTEAFF
NA	NA	TRBV14	TRBJ2-5	TGTGCCAGCAGCCATGGGTTCGGGGCACAAGAGACCCAGTACTTC	CASSHGFGAQETQYF
few	TRBD1	TRBV9	TRBJ1-1	TGTGCCAGCAGCGGAGGCGACAGGGGAGCTGAAGCTTTCTTT	CASSGGDRGAEAFF
NA	NA	TRBV6-5	TRBJ2-7	TGTGCCAGCAGTTACTCGGGTAACAGGGCCTACGAGCAGTACTTC	CASSYSGNRAYEQYF
NA	NA	TRBV9	TRBJ1-1	TGTGCCAGCAGCGCAGGACAGATAGGGAGTGCTTTCTTT	CASSAGQIGSAFF
NA	NA	TRBV5-1	TRBJ1-1	TGCGCCAGCAGCCCTAGGGACCGACCAACAGGATCCACTGAAGCTTTCTTT	CASSPRDRPTGSTEAFF
NA	NA	TRBV7-9	TRBJ1-6	TGTGCCAGCAGCTCCGGCCGGGAGGGGCCATTTAATTCACCCCTCCACTTT	CASSSGREGPFNSPLHF
NA	NA	TRBV7-9	TRBJ2-7	TGTGCCAGCACTTTTGGGGGGACGGCCGGGTCCGGCTCCTACGAGCAGTACTTC	CASTFGGTAGSGSYEQYF
NA	TRBD1	TRBV13	TRBJ1-2	TGTGCCAGCAGTCCGGGGACAGGGTGGGACTATGGCTACACCTTC	CASSPGTGWDYGYTF
NA	NA	TRBV6-5	TRBJ1-2	TGTGCCAGCAGTTGGGGAGACTATGGCTACACCTTC	CASSWGDYGYTF
once	TRBD1	TRBV6-5	TRBJ1-3	TGTGCCAGCAGTTTACAGGGGGCAACTGGAAACACCATATATTTT	CASSLQGATGNTIYF
NA	TRBD2	TRBV7-2	TRBJ2-7	TGTGCCAGCAGCCTCCCCAGCGGGGGGTACGAGCAGTACTTC	CASSLPSGGYEQYF
NA	NA	TRBV5-7	TRBJ1-3	TGTGCCAGCAGCTCACCCGGGACAACTGGAAACACCATATATTTT	CASSSPGTTGNTIYF
NA	NA	TRBV19	TRBJ1-5	TGTGCCAGTAGTAAGGGCGAGCGGCGGGAAGTTAATCAGCCCCAGCATTTT	CASSKGERREVNQPQHF
NA	NA	TRBV6-5	TRBJ1-2	TGTGCCAGCAGTTACGGGACCCTCTCTAACTATGGCTACACCTTC	CASSYGTLSNYGYTF
NA	TRBD2	TRBV11-2	TRBJ2-7	TGTGCCAGCGGGGTTGCGCCGGGGGGTTACGAGCAGTACTTC	CASGVAPGGYEQYF
NA	TRBD1	TRBV10-2	TRBJ1-4	TGCGCCAGCAGTGATACAGGGGGCATTACTAATGAAAAACTGTTTTTT	CASSDTGGITNEKLFF
few	NA	TRBV6-4	TRBJ1-6	TGTGCCAGCAGGGCCGGGCTCGGGGCCATCCTCCACTTT	CASRAGLGAILHF
NA	NA	TRBV15	TRBJ1-1	TGTGCCACCAGCAGAGATGTGGGAGCCGAAGCTTTCTTT	CATSRDVGAEAFF
NA	NA	TRBV19	TRBJ1-1	TGTGCCAGTAGTATCGTAGGACAACAGAACACTGAAGCTTTCTTT	CASSIVGQQNTEAFF
few	TRBD1	TRBV14	TRBJ2-4	TGTGCCAGCAGCCTCGGGAACAGGGGAAGAGGGATTCAGTACTTC	CASSLGNRGRGIQYF
NA	NA	TRBV10-3	TRBJ2-5	TGTGCCATCAGTGAGTCGGGGGGAGAGACCCAGTACTTC	CAISESGGETQYF
NA	NA	TRBV6-1	TRBJ1-2	TGTGCCAGCAGTGAAAACCGGGGACAAGGTCGTGGCTACACCTTC	CASSENRGQGRGYTF
NA	NA	TRBV7-9	TRBJ1-1	TGTGCCAGCAGCTTAGCAACAGGGATGAACACTGAAGCTTTCTTT	CASSLATGMNTEAFF
NA	TRBD2	TRBV18	TRBJ2-1	TGTGTCAGCTCACGAAACACCGGGACTAGCGGGGGGGCAATAGAGCAGTTCTTC	CVSSRNTGTSGGAIEQFF
NA	NA	TRBV6-6	TRBJ1-1	TGTGCCAGCGGAGCAGTGAACACTGAAGCTTTCTTT	CASGAVNTEAFF
NA	NA	TRBV29-1	TRBJ2-3	TGCAGCGTTGAAGATAGGTTCGGGAGTTTTACAGATACGCAGTATTTT	CSVEDRFGSFTDTQYF
NA	NA	TRBV14	TRBJ1-4	TGTGCCAGCAGCCACACAGGGTTTAGAGAAAAACTGTTTTTT	CASSHTGFREKLFF
NA	TRBD2	TRBV7-2	TRBJ2-5	TGTGCCAGCAGCTTAGGAGCGGGGGGTTTCCAAGAGACCCAGTACTTC	CASSLGAGGFQETQYF
NA	NA	TRBV6-1	TRBJ1-5	TGTGCCAGCAGTGGTCAGGGGACGCGAGGTCAGCCCCAGCATTTT	CASSGQGTRGQPQHF
NA	TRBD1	TRBV7-2	TRBJ2-7	TGTGCCAGCAGCTTCCGACAGGGCTCCTACGAGCAGTACTTC	CASSFRQGSYEQYF
NA	TRBD2	TRBV15	TRBJ2-5	TGTGCCACCAGCAGAGTAGGGAGCGGGGGCCCACAAGAGACCCAGTACTTC	CATSRVGSGGPQETQYF
NA	NA	TRBV19	TRBJ1-1	TGTGCCAGTAGTATTGGGGCAGGGATGTCCACTGAAGCTTTCTTT	CASSIGAGMSTEAFF